The text below deals with one TCR beta chain. The entry originates in a study of blood T cell repertoires in COVID-19. Sequencing used immunoSEQ multiplex PCR; TCRdb keeps in-frame clones, though not all of them. The table shows roughly 110,000 clones, with roughly two thirds occurring only once. Germline trimming cut 6 bases from V and 4 bases from J; bases unmatched to any gene: 13. The germline V gene has CDR1 KGHDR and CDR2 SFDVKD. The CDR3 is 18 residues long. The clonotype comes from a human donor with acute or convalescent COVID-19. The donor label of this sample is uncertain. This chain uses TRBV24-1 with TRBJ2-3; 12 bases are shared with TRBD2. The sample consisted of peripheral blood. The DNA for the CDR3 is TGTGCCACCAGTTCCCCACGGACTAGCGGGACCCGAGCAGATACGCAGTATTTT. Its protein is CATSSPRTSGTRADTQYF.